This T cell receptor beta chain was profiled in a study of T-cell memory formation after mild COVID-19. V dropped 2 bases and J dropped 3; count of bases not matched to a gene: 12. From germline, CDR1 is MNHEY and CDR2 SVGAGI. The CDR3 runs to 18 residues. Each CDR3 protein gets one entry after TCRdb re-called the 5' RACE reads with MiXCR. This sample has over 450,000 distinct CDR3 sequences, with around 20% found just once. V and J are TRBV6-5 and TRBJ2-1; 8 bases map to TRBD1. The sequence was collected from an adult woman who had mild COVID-19 (a few samples of this study predate the infection). Cell type and time point are not known. The sample comprised PBMCs or a T cell subset sorted from them (not recorded which). The CDR3 coding sequence is TGTGCCAGCAGTTACCAAACCCCGGACAGGGACGTCTACAATGAGCAGTTCTTC. Protein product: CASSYQTPDRDVYNEQFF.